Below are 12 T cell receptor beta chains sequenced from a single sample in a study of T cell repertoires in cytomegalovirus infection. Their antigens remain unidentified. TCRdb reanalysed the reads using MiXCR and keeps one entry per CDR3 protein. The table includes around 750,000 distinct CDR3 sequences, over 25% detected once. The specimen was cultured CD8+ T cells from PBMCs, collected from culture after CMV antigen stimulation. Source of these receptors: a human donor in good health (CMV status not recorded). Some clones in this sample may be carry-over from other donors' samples.

This clonotype was counted between two and nine times. The chain employs TRBV27 and TRBJ2-1; 7 nucleotides agree with TRBD2. Germline V gives CDR1 MNHEY, CDR2 SMNVEV (reference sequence). V was pared by 1 base and J by 2 bases, with 11 bases of the junction left unmatched. The CDR3 is made up of 18 amino acids. DNA for the CDR3: TGTGCCAGCAGTTTATACGTTATCGGAGGACTAGCCTACAATGAGCAGTTCTTC. As protein: CASSLYVIGGLAYNEQFF.

This clonotype was seen at least ten times. V is TRBV7-2 and J is TRBJ1-1; possibly TRBD1 for D (6 bases). This CDR3 has 16 amino acids. The germline V gene encodes CDR1 SGHTA and CDR2 FQGNSA. The ends were cut back, 1 base at V and 6 bases at J, with 18 bases in the middle. CDR3 sequence reads: CASSLEHRVKEAEAFF. DNA of the CDR3: TGTGCCAGCAGCTTAGAGCACAGGGTAAAAGAAGCTGAAGCTTTCTTT.

This clonotype was observed a few times. The chain uses TRBV12-3 or TRBV12-4 and TRBJ2-7; D gene ambiguous. With 5 bases removed from V and 0 bases from J, the gap between germline ends came to 8 bases. This CDR3 region has 13 residues. The DNA of the CDR3 is TGTGCCAGCAGTCCACAGAACTCCTACGAGCAGTACTTC. It specifies CASSPQNSYEQYF.

The gene calls are TRBV4-1 and TRBJ2-7; D tentatively fits TRBD1 or TRBD2 (5 bases each). Germline V gene data show CDR1 as MGHRA and CDR2 as YSYEKL. This CDR3 contains 13 residues. The ends were cut back, 8 bases at V and 3 bases at J, with 14 bases in the middle. In DNA, the CDR3 is TGCGCCAGCGCGGTGGCAGGGAGCTACGAGCAGTACTTC. It translates to CASAVAGSYEQYF.

The V call is TRBV18, the J call TRBJ2-3; the match to TRBD1 covers 10 bases. The CDR3 extends over 18 amino acids. Trimming took 4 bases from V and 2 from J; bases not matched to a gene: 12. Germline V gene sequence: CDR1 KGHSH, CDR2 LQKENI. The CDR3 DNA reads as TGTGCCAGCTCACGCGGACAGGGGGGGTATCGAGACACAGATACGCAGTATTTT. As protein: CASSRGQGGYRDTDTQYF.

The V call is TRBV25-1, the J call TRBJ1-2; possible D gene TRBD1, 5 bases. Germline CDR1 reads MGHDK; CDR2 reads SYGVNS. The CDR3 extends over 10 amino acids. The CDR3 nucleotides are TGTACTCCTAAGGGGTATGGCTACACCTTC. Its protein is CTPKGYGYTF.

This clonotype was seen more than once but under ten times. The chain combines TRBV12-3 or TRBV12-4 with TRBJ2-1; D call uncertain. The V end was cut by 4 bases, the J end by 8 bases, with 12 bases between. This CDR3 has 13 amino acids. CDR3 nucleotides: TGTGCCAGCAGTTCGGTGCAGGTCGATGAGCAGTTCTTC. It is translated as CASSSVQVDEQFF.

This chain connects TRBV27 to TRBJ1-1; D remains unclear. Germline assignment: CDR1 MNHEY and CDR2 SMNVEV (reference sequence). V lost 0 bases to trimming and J lost 0 bases, with 5 bases between them. CDR3 length equals 14 residues. CDR3 DNA sequence: TGTGCCAGCAGTTTATCCGTCGTGAACACTGAAGCTTTCTTT. Translating it yields CASSLSVVNTEAFF.

J is TRBJ1-5 and V is TRBV6-1; D perhaps matches TRBD1 (6 bases). The germline gives CDR1 MNHNS, CDR2 SASEGT. The CDR3 spans 18 residues. The V end was cut by 0 bases, the J end by 2 bases, with 17 bases between. In DNA form, the CDR3 reads TGTGCCAGCAGTGAAGCGGGGACACTTATATTGGGCAATCAGCCCCAGCATTTT. Its translation: CASSEAGTLILGNQPQHF.

This chain uses TRBV4-1 with TRBJ2-1; 11 bases match TRBD2. Germline CDR1 is MGHRA and CDR2 is YSYEKL. V trimming: 1 base; J trimming: 12 bases; junction bases outside the gene matches: 8. CDR3 length: 15 amino acids. The CDR3 bases are TGCGCCAGCAGCCAAGTCGTAGCGGGGGGGCCTCCGCAGTTCTTC. As protein: CASSQVVAGGPPQFF.

The rearrangement uses TRBV7-9 and TRBJ2-7; 7 bases match TRBD1. Trimming removed 6 bases from V and 3 bases from J; junction bases left unmatched: 14. Germline CDR1 is SEHNR and CDR2 is FQNEAQ (reference sequence). The CDR3 has 16 amino acids. CDR3 sequence: CASSPGVGRGIYEQYF. The CDR3 bases are TGTGCCAGCAGTCCCGGGGTGGGCAGGGGGATCTACGAGCAGTACTTC.

The chain employs TRBV28 and TRBJ1-5; D is possibly TRBD1 (6 bases). In germline, CDR1 is MDHEN, CDR2 SYDVKM. Deletions cut 5 bases from V and 7 bases from J, with 15 bases between. CDR3 length equals 14 residues. The CDR3 spells CASSAMGAWQPQHF. The DNA for the CDR3 is TGTGCCAGCAGTGCCATGGGGGCGTGGCAGCCCCAGCATTTT. Combining the CDR3 with reference TRBV28 and TRBJ1-5 gives the whole variable domain DVKVTQSSRYLVKRTGEKVFLECVQDMDHENMFWYRQDPGLGLRLIYFSYDVKMKEKGDIPEGYSVSREKKERFSLILESASTNQTSMYLCASSAMGAWQPQHFGDGTRLSIL.